The 29 T cell receptor beta chains reported below all come from one sample, sequenced in a study of T cells in Graves' hyperthyroidism and ophthalmopathy. RNA transcripts served as the template for amplifying TCR beta CDR3 regions. HTBI primers were used for first-round RT-PCR of the TCR CDR3. TCRdb recomputed calls from the multiplex PCR reads with MiXCR, one row per CDR3 protein. Among over 650,000 distinct CDR3 sequences listed, 45% were seen once. The sample comprised peripheral blood or thyroid tissue (not recorded which). The source of these receptors is an adult man with Graves' disease, either hyperthyroidism or ophthalmopathy (not recorded which).

This clonotype was seen a handful of times. The rearrangement uses TRBV6-1 and TRBJ1-5; TRBD1 agrees at 9 bases. The CDR3 loop spans 14 amino acids. Per the germline V gene, CDR1 is MNHNS and CDR2 is SASEGT. V shed 6 bases, J shed 5 bases, and the junction held 5 bases outside the gene matches. The CDR3 spells CASSMGQGDQPQHF. The CDR3 DNA is TGTGCCAGCAGCATGGGACAGGGCGATCAGCCCCAGCATTTT.

This clonotype was seen ten or more times. The chain is built from TRBV29-1 and TRBJ1-6, with 7 bases matching TRBD1. Germline CDR1 reads SQVTM; CDR2 reads ANQGSEA. With V trimmed by 5 bases and J by 10 bases, 8 bases remained unmatched. This CDR3 is built from 13 residues. CDR3 sequence (DNA): TGCAGCGTTATGACAGGGAACGAGTCACCCCTCCACTTT. The encoded protein is CSVMTGNESPLHF.

This clonotype was detected ten times or more. This rearrangement joins TRBV12-3 or TRBV12-4 to TRBJ1-2; 7 nucleotides agree with TRBD1. V lost 4 bases to trimming and J lost 1 base; unmatched junction nucleotides: 3. CDR3 length equals 14 residues. CDR3 in amino acids: CASSSDRDNYGYTF. The CDR3 nucleotides are TGTGCCAGCAGTTCTGACAGGGATAACTATGGCTACACCTTC.

This clonotype was recorded once. One junction end disagrees with the germline gene, perhaps due to a read error. J is TRBJ2-2 and V is TRBV24-1; 11 nucleotides line up with TRBD2. The CDR3 totals 18 residues. Germline CDR1 and CDR2: KGHDR and SFDVKD. The CDR3: CASSYPLTSGKATGELFF. In DNA, the CDR3 is TGTGCCAGCAGTTACCCCCTGACTAGCGGGAAAGCCACCGGGGAGCTGTTTTTT.

This clonotype was seen a few times. V gene TRBV12-3 or TRBV12-4 combines with J gene TRBJ1-1; D not resolved. This CDR3 has 12 amino acids. Trimming left V 5 bases short and J 7 bases short, with 11 bases between. This chain's CDR3 is CASSPPELEAFF. The DNA for the CDR3 is TGTGCCAGCAGTCCCCCGGAACTTGAAGCTTTCTTT.

This sequence joins TRBV2 and TRBJ1-3; D call uncertain. V lost 6 bases and J 3 bases, leaving 15 bases between the germline ends. The CDR3 is 15 amino acids. Germline assignment: CDR1 SNHLY and CDR2 FYNNEI. In nucleotides, the CDR3 is TGTGCCAGCAGGGTAGGCGCGGACGGTGGAAACACCATATATTTT. Translated: CASRVGADGGNTIYF.

This clonotype occurred many times. The chain employs TRBV19 and TRBJ1-2, with D unresolved. Germline-derived CDR1 and CDR2 are LNHDA and SQIVND (reference sequence). This CDR3 region has 13 residues. Deletions cut 1 base from V and 8 bases from J, with 11 bases between. This chain's CDR3 is CASSIGWASGYTF. The CDR3 region has the DNA TGTGCCAGTAGTATAGGATGGGCCTCGGGCTACACCTTC.

This clonotype was observed a few times. The chain uses TRBV19 and TRBJ1-2; 9 bases fit TRBD1. Trimming at V came to 2 bases and at J to 3 bases, leaving 7 bases not matched to a gene. Germline loops: CDR1 LNHDA, CDR2 SQIVND (reference sequence). CDR3 size: 16 residues. The CDR3 here is CASSISGQGIYYGYTF. The CDR3, as DNA: TGTGCCAGTAGTATATCGGGACAGGGCATATACTATGGCTACACCTTC.

This clonotype occurred many times. The chain employs TRBV11-3 and TRBJ2-5; no clear D. V lost 9 bases to trimming and J lost 5 bases, with 16 bases between them. From germline, CDR1 is SGHNT and CDR2 YENEEA. This CDR3 has 13 amino acids. Here the CDR3 DNA reads TGTGCCAGTACCTCTTTGACGAGCGAGACCCAGTACTTC. It codes for CASTSLTSETQYF.

The chain recombines TRBV7-9 with TRBJ1-4; TRBD1 is a possible D gene (5 bases). The CDR3 has 14 residues. V lost 5 bases and J lost 8, with 15 bases in between. Germline V gene lookup returns CDR1 SEHNR and CDR2 FQNEAQ (reference sequence). CDR3 nucleotides: TGTGCCAGCAGCCCCGGGACCTCAGGGGAAAAACTGTTTTTT. The encoded protein is CASSPGTSGEKLFF.

This clonotype was counted many times. This chain links TRBV24-1 with TRBJ1-5; no definite D call. CDR1 is KGHDR, CDR2 SFDVKD, per germline. This CDR3 region has 14 residues. The V and J ends lost 0 bases and 2 bases respectively, with 4 bases between them. The CDR3 is CATSDLSGNQPQHF. The CDR3 bases are TGTGCCACCAGTGATTTGTCCGGCAATCAGCCCCAGCATTTT.

This clonotype was picked up many times. This chain joins TRBV10-3 and TRBJ1-1; D is unresolved. Trimming shortened V by 6 bases and J by 0 bases, and 11 bases separated the two germline ends. The germline CDR1 and CDR2 sequences are ENHRY and SYGVKD. The CDR3 spans 14 residues. CDR3 DNA: TGTGCCATCAGCCCGCGGACGGTGAACACTGAAGCTTTCTTT. Translated: CAISPRTVNTEAFF.

This chain uses TRBV24-1 with TRBJ1-5; possibly TRBD1 for D (5 bases). Germline lookup yields CDR1 KGHDR and CDR2 SFDVKD. This CDR3 contains 16 residues. V was pared by 7 bases and J by 5 bases, with 20 bases between. CDR3 DNA: TGTGCCACCAGCAGTCTTCAGAGGGGTCTGGATCAGCCCCAGCATTTT. Translating gives CATSSLQRGLDQPQHF.

This clonotype came up a few times. The CDR3 DNA is TGTGCCAGCAGCGAAAGACTTAGGGAGACCCAGTACTTC. It encodes CASSERLRETQYF. The chain combines TRBV2 with TRBJ2-5; no reliable D call. Trimming removed 6 bases from V and 5 bases from J, with 13 bases in between. Per germline, CDR1 SNHLY and CDR2 FYNNEI. The CDR3 runs 13 residues.

The table lists this clonotype with many counts. The chain combines TRBV7-8 with TRBJ2-7; the D is unclear. V lost 1 base and J 3 bases, leaving 7 bases between the germline ends. CDR1 and CDR2 (germline): SGHVS, FQNEAQ. This CDR3 spans 13 amino acids. Written as DNA, the CDR3 is TGTGCCAGCAGCTTAGGGCGATACTACGAGCAGTACTTC. It translates to CASSLGRYYEQYF.

V is TRBV7-9 and J is TRBJ1-4, with TRBD1 matching over 7 bases. The CDR3 extends over 15 amino acids. CDR1 is SEHNR, CDR2 FQNEAQ, per germline (reference sequence). With V trimmed by 3 bases and J by 5 bases, 6 bases remained unmatched. The DNA of the CDR3 is TGTGCCAGCAGCTTGGTAGCGACAGGGAATGAAAAACTGTTTTTT. It yields the protein CASSLVATGNEKLFF.

The chain employs TRBV7-2 and TRBJ1-6; D unclear. The CDR3 runs to 13 residues. The V gene's germline CDR1 is SGHTA and CDR2 FQGNSA. Trimming left V 3 bases short and J 7 bases short, with 7 bases between. CDR3 residues: CASSFSFNSPLHF. CDR3 nucleotides: TGTGCCAGCAGCTTCTCATTCAATTCACCCCTCCACTTT.

The chain couples TRBV11-2 to TRBJ2-5; 9 nucleotides line up with TRBD2. This CDR3 contains 17 residues. The V segment lost 5 bases and the J segment 2 bases; nucleotides outside the gene matches: 12. Germline loops: CDR1 SGHAT, CDR2 FQNNGV. CDR3 sequence: CASSAHLAGQPQETQYF. CDR3 coding DNA: TGTGCCAGCAGCGCACACCTAGCGGGACAGCCACAAGAGACCCAGTACTTC.

The gene calls are TRBV15 and TRBJ1-2; D call uncertain. CDR1 is LNHNV and CDR2 is YYDKDF in the germline V gene (reference sequence). This CDR3 spans 12 amino acids. The V and J ends lost 2 bases and 6 bases respectively, with 7 bases between them. CDR3 bases: TGTGCCACCAGCAGATACTCGGATGGCTACACCTTC. It yields the protein CATSRYSDGYTF.

The sample holds one count of this clonotype. The gene calls are TRBV20-1 and TRBJ1-2; D unresolved. Germline V CDR1 and CDR2: DFQATT, SNEGSKA (reference sequence). Trimming stripped 3 bases from V and 12 bases from J, with 17 bases between. The CDR3 has 12 amino acids. CDR3 residues: CSASFAPVFNTF. The CDR3, as DNA: TGCAGTGCTAGTTTTGCACCCGTTTTTAACACCTTC.

This chain connects TRBV7-2 to TRBJ2-7; TRBD2 matches 10 bases. The CDR3 contains 15 residues. J was trimmed by 2 bases and V by 5 bases; bases with no gene match: 6. The germline V gene encodes CDR1 SGHTA and CDR2 FQGNSA. The CDR3 nucleotides are TGTGCCAGCAGCAAAAGGACTAGCGGAGCCTACGAGCAGTACTTC. Translation: CASSKRTSGAYEQYF.

Only one count was recorded for this clonotype. The V gene is TRBV20-1, the J gene TRBJ2-5, with a possible D match to TRBD1 (6 bases). CDR1 is DFQATT, CDR2 SNEGSKA, per germline (reference sequence). V was trimmed by 5 bases and J by 2 bases, leaving 12 bases between them. The CDR3 covers 13 residues. DNA of the CDR3: TGCAGTGCTCCGGACAGCCGACAAGAGACCCAGTACTTC. Translating gives CSAPDSRQETQYF.

The chain recombines TRBV15 with TRBJ2-5, with D possibly being TRBD2 (6 bases). Looked up from germline, CDR1 is LNHNV and CDR2 is YYDKDF (reference sequence). V was trimmed by 0 bases and J by 11 bases, leaving 16 bases between them. The CDR3 contains 14 residues. For the CDR3, the DNA is TGTGCCACCAGCAGAGAGGCAGGGAGGAATGAGCAGTACTTC. Protein: CATSREAGRNEQYF.

The chain is built from TRBV7-9 and TRBJ2-5; 7 bases are a match to TRBD1. This CDR3 has 16 amino acids. V was clipped by 7 bases and J by 8 bases; unmatched bases: 19. Per the germline V gene, CDR1 is SEHNR and CDR2 is FQNEAQ (reference sequence). The CDR3 nucleotides are TGTGCCAGCAATGCGAGGGGGCTCGGGGTGACCCAAACCCAGTACTTC. Protein: CASNARGLGVTQTQYF.

The J gene is TRBJ1-2, the V gene TRBV15, with TRBD1 identical over 8 bases. In germline, CDR1 is LNHNV, CDR2 YYDKDF (reference sequence). V lost 4 bases, J lost 4 bases, and 5 bases stayed unmatched. The CDR3 covers 14 residues. CDR3 coding DNA: TGTGCCACCAGCACCCCGACAGGGGTCTATGGCTACACCTTC. This translates into CATSTPTGVYGYTF.

This chain links TRBV9 with TRBJ1-1; D is uncertain. This CDR3 spans 13 amino acids. Looked up from germline, CDR1 is SGDLS and CDR2 is YYNGEE. Trimming left V 7 bases short and J 2 bases short, with 12 bases between. The DNA for the CDR3 is TGTGCCAGCGGAAGGGCCTTAAACACTGAAGCTTTCTTT. The encoded protein is CASGRALNTEAFF.

This clonotype has a count of ten or more. The gene calls are TRBV10-3 and TRBJ1-1; 7 bases are shared with TRBD1. CDR1 and CDR2 from the germline V gene are ENHRY and SYGVKD. V lost 4 bases and J lost 3; bases outside the gene matches: 2. This CDR3 region has 13 residues. CDR3 sequence: CAISGTGDTEAFF. For the CDR3, the DNA is TGTGCCATCAGTGGCACAGGGGACACTGAAGCTTTCTTT.

J is TRBJ2-5 and V is TRBV19, with TRBD2 matching over 10 bases. This CDR3 contains 18 residues. Germline V gives CDR1 LNHDA, CDR2 SQIVND (reference sequence). With V trimmed by 5 bases and J by 2 bases, 14 bases remained unmatched. The CDR3 DNA follows: TGTGCCAGTAGTCCCGCTGGGGTAGCGGGAGGCGAGCAAGAGACCCAGTACTTC. Translating gives CASSPAGVAGGEQETQYF. Filled out from reference TRBV19 and TRBJ2-5, the complete variable domain reads DGGITQSPKYLFRKEGQNVTLSCEQNLNHDAMYWYRQDPGQGLRLIYYSQIVNDFQKGDIAEGYSVSREKKESFPLTVTSAQKNPTAFYLCASSPAGVAGGEQETQYFGPGTRLLVL.

Regarding this clonotype: One junction end does not reproduce the germline sequence, and a read error may be involved. The chain employs TRBV20-1 and TRBJ2-5, with a tentative D call TRBD2 (5 bases). This CDR3 has 14 residues. Germline V gene lookup returns CDR1 DFQATT and CDR2 SNEGSKA (reference sequence). This CDR3 is CSVRDLSVRETQYF. For the CDR3, the DNA is TGCAGTGTTAGAGATCTTAGCGTACGAGAGACCCAGTACTTC.